This TCR beta chain was identified in a study of long-term antiretroviral therapy in people with HIV. Run at survey level, the immunoSEQ assay was version v3.0. Clones were sequenced by immunoSEQ multiplex PCR, and TCRdb holds only the in-frame ones, with some missing. In the table there are some 22,000 clones, 70% to 90% of which are singletons. The V end was cut by 5 bases, the J end by 2 bases, with 20 bases between. The CDR3 covers 17 residues. Per germline, CDR1 LNHDA and CDR2 SQIVND (reference sequence). This clone is a singleton in its sample. This receptor was identified in a man aged 40-55 years with HIV. The J gene is TRBJ2-3, the V gene TRBV19; D may match TRBD1 or TRBD2 (5 bases each). The sample in question was unsorted PBMCs, obtained 1.6 years after starting antiretroviral therapy. CDR3 region: CASSGRQRNLLTDTQYF. Written as DNA, the CDR3 is TGTGCCAGTAGTGGAAGACAGCGGAATCTTCTCACAGATACGCAGTATTTT.